A single T cell receptor beta chain is shown here with its context. What it binds is not known. Clones were read by immunoSEQ multiplex PCR, and TCRdb kept only the in-frame ones, dropping some. Of around 50,000 clones in the sample, 83% were seen once. These data belong to a study of OX40 agonist ivuxolimab in advanced cancers. In the study overall: Antecedent anti-PD-1, anti-PD-L1 or anti-CTLA-4 therapy was permissible, with under 50% having received some.

The germline V gene encodes CDR1 SGDLS and CDR2 YYNGEE. The CDR3 length is 13 residues. Findings of the study overall: In CD8+ T cells, expanded clones were on average more numerous than in CD4+. Among the lowest levels of clonal expansion were found in partial responders at 0.1-3.0 mg/kg.

The J gene is TRBJ2-5, the V gene TRBV9; D is undetermined. The DNA end is more similar to TRBJ2-7, so the J call may be wrong. Here the sequenced sample was CD4+ or CD8+ T cells sorted from blood, taken in a trial of the OX40 agonist ivuxolimab. This clonotype was obtained from an adult with an advanced solid tumor such as melanoma, head and neck, liver or kidney cancer. In DNA form, the CDR3 reads TGTGCCAGCAGCCCTCGCCAGACGAGCGAGCAGTACTTC. Amino acids: CASSPRQTSEQYF.